This T cell receptor (beta chain) was recovered during a study of response to subunit inactivated influenza vaccine. In TCRdb, the RT-PCR reads were re-called with MiXCR into one record per CDR3 protein. The repertoire includes some 500,000 distinct CDR3 sequences, roughly 25% of them detected once, and 1.9% sits in the top ten. Study-wide results and caveats: New T cells are recruited in small numbers by each seasonal influenza vaccination, according to the authors' suggestion.

V lost 6 bases and J lost 2; bases outside the gene matches: 7. This CDR3 contains 14 residues. This clonotype was seen many times. As yet, its antigen is unknown. The clonotype comes from a man aged 45 to 65 who received an inactivated influenza vaccine. V usage is TRBV12-3 or TRBV12-4 and J usage is TRBJ2-7, with 7 positions matching TRBD2. Sequenced here: CD4+ T cells sorted from PBMCs, sampled 5 days after vaccination. CDR3 sequence (DNA): TGTGCCAGCAGCTCACCGGGAGGAACCTACGAGCAGTACTTC. Residues: CASSSPGGTYEQYF.